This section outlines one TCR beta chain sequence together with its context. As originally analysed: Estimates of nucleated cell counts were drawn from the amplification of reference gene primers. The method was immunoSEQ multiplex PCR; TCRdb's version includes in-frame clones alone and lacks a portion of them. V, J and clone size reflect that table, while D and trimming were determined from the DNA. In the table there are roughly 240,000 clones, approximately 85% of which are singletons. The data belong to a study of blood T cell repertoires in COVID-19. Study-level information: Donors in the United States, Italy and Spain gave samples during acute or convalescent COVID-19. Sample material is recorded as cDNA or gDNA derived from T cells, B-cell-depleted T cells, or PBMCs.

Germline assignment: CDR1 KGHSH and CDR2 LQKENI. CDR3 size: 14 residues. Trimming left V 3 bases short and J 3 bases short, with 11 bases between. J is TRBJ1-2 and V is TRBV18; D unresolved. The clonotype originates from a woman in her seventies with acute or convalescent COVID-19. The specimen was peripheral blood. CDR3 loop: CASSPGLLDYGYTF. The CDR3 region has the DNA TGTGCCAGCTCACCGGGCCTTCTCGACTATGGCTACACCTTC.